A single sample gave rise to the 21 T cell receptor beta chains below, sequenced in a study of blood T cell repertoires in COVID-19 (TCRdb year 2020). Library preparation employed the immunoSEQ multiplex PCR assay. TCRdb holds this immuneACCESS table with in-frame rearrangements only. Some clones are missing; in checked studies, unresolved V genes explain under half, and the rest has no known cause. A total of 250,000 to 350,000 clones appear in this sample, approximately 91% of them only once. Of the sample, about an eighth falls within the top ten clones. Sequenced sample: peripheral blood. The receptors derive from a woman in her sixties or seventies with acute or convalescent COVID-19.

This chain joins TRBV7-2 and TRBJ1-2; D gene ambiguous. V was clipped by 5 bases and J by 6 bases, with 13 bases between them. This CDR3 contains 13 residues. CDR1 is SGHTA, CDR2 FQGNSA, per germline. CDR3 loop: CASSARGGHGYTF. The DNA of the CDR3 is TGTGCCAGCAGCGCCAGAGGCGGCCATGGCTACACCTTC. Drawing the rest from reference TRBV7-2 and TRBJ1-2, the complete variable domain is GAGVSQSPSNKVTEKGKDVELRCDPISGHTALYWYRQSLGQGLEFLIYFQGNSAPDKSGLPSDRFSAERTGGSVSTLTIQRTQQEDSAVYLCASSARGGHGYTFGSGTRLTVV.

The chain links TRBV19 to TRBJ2-7; 9 bases fit TRBD1. V dropped 5 bases and J dropped 7; count of bases not matched to a gene: 12. Germline lookup yields CDR1 LNHDA and CDR2 SQIVND (reference sequence). The CDR3 contains 15 residues. The CDR3 spells CASSPLDRGVREQYF. CDR3 DNA sequence: TGTGCCAGTAGTCCCCTGGACAGGGGCGTCCGGGAGCAGTACTTC.

This clone has just a few counts. This chain uses TRBV27 with TRBJ1-2; no reliable D call. CDR1 and CDR2 (germline): MNHEY, SMNVEV (reference sequence). V was pared by 5 bases and J by 1 base, with 17 bases between. This CDR3 is 16 amino acids long. The CDR3 DNA follows: TGTGCCAGCAGTCTAATAGGGAGAACCTATAACTATGGCTACACCTTC. This translates into CASSLIGRTYNYGYTF.

The chain combines TRBV15 with TRBJ1-3, with D maybe TRBD1 (5 bases). V shed 0 bases and J shed 2 bases, with 14 bases lying between them. Per germline, CDR1 LNHNV and CDR2 YYDKDF (reference sequence). The CDR3 is 17 amino acids. The CDR3 nucleotides read TGTGCCACCAGCAGAGATTCGGGGGAATATCCTGGAAACACCATATATTTT. Translated: CATSRDSGEYPGNTIYF. Full variable domain (remainder filled in from reference TRBV15 and TRBJ1-3): DAMVIQNPRYQVTQFGKPVTLSCSQTLNHNVMYWYQQKSSQAPKLLFHYYDKDFNNEADTPDNFQSRRPNTSFCFLDIRSPGLGDTAMYLCATSRDSGEYPGNTIYFGEGSWLTVV.

V gene TRBV19 combines with J gene TRBJ1-5; 9 nucleotides line up with TRBD1. Germline CDR1 is LNHDA and CDR2 is SQIVND (reference sequence). J lost 1 base, V lost 7 bases, and 11 bases had no gene match. This CDR3 is 17 amino acids long. CDR3 DNA sequence: TGTGCCAGTAACTCACAGGGGGCGCTCAGAAGCAATCAGCCCCAGCATTTT. This encodes CASNSQGALRSNQPQHF.

This chain connects TRBV11-2 to TRBJ1-5, with D hard to call. The V gene's germline CDR1 is SGHAT and CDR2 FQNNGV. The V and J ends lost 1 base and 5 bases respectively, with 6 bases between them. The CDR3 contains 13 residues. For the CDR3, the DNA is TGTGCCAGCAGCTTAGGCCGCGATCAGCCCCAGCATTTT. This encodes CASSLGRDQPQHF.

This rearrangement joins TRBV6-1 to TRBJ1-5; D unclear. Germline CDR1 reads MNHNS; CDR2 reads SASEGT. This CDR3 is built from 13 residues. V lost 1 base, J lost 6 bases, and 7 bases lay in between. CDR3 sequence reads: CASSEGVGQPQHF. In DNA form, the CDR3 reads TGTGCCAGCAGTGAAGGAGTCGGTCAGCCCCAGCATTTT.

J is TRBJ2-2 and V is TRBV28; perhaps TRBD1 as D (6 bases). V lost 6 bases, J lost 1 base, and 12 bases lay in between. The CDR3 totals 15 residues. Germline V gene data show CDR1 as MDHEN and CDR2 as SYDVKM. Written as DNA, the CDR3 is TGTGCCAGCAGCCGGGCCAGGGGGAACACCGGGGAGCTGTTTTTT. Its translation is CASSRARGNTGELFF.

This chain connects TRBV12-5 to TRBJ2-2; TRBD2 aligns across 13 bases. V shed 6 bases, J shed 7 bases, and the junction held 5 bases outside the gene matches. CDR1 and CDR2 (germline): LGHNT, FRNRAP. The CDR3 loop spans 15 amino acids. CDR3 coding DNA: TGTGCTAGTGGCCGGACTAGCGGGAGTGGCGGGGAGCTGTTTTTT. Encoded protein: CASGRTSGSGGELFF.

The chain is built from TRBV27 and TRBJ2-7; TRBD1 might be the D (5 bases). The germline gives CDR1 MNHEY, CDR2 SMNVEV (reference sequence). This CDR3 comprises 15 residues. The V gene lost 1 base and the J gene lost 1 base, with 11 bases spanning the gap. DNA of the CDR3: TGTGCCAGCAGTTTATTTTGGGGCCATTCCTACGAGCAGTACTTC. It translates to CASSLFWGHSYEQYF.

The chain links TRBV13 to TRBJ2-2; 13 bases match TRBD2. The CDR3 covers 19 residues. Germline-derived CDR1 and CDR2 are PRHDT and FYEKMQ (reference sequence). The V and J ends lost 5 bases and 5 bases, in that order; junction bases with no gene match: 14. This CDR3 reads CASSQEVRTSGSSTGELFF. The CDR3 DNA follows: TGTGCCAGCAGCCAAGAGGTCCGGACTAGCGGGAGTTCGACCGGGGAGCTGTTTTTT. Full variable domain (missing parts from reference TRBV13 and TRBJ2-2): AAGVIQSPRHLIKEKRETATLKCYPIPRHDTVYWYQQGPGQDPQFLISFYEKMQSDKGSIPDRFSAQQFSDYHSELNMSSLELGDSALYFCASSQEVRTSGSSTGELFFGEGSRLTVL.

A few counts support this clone. The V call is TRBV19, the J call TRBJ2-2, with D possibly matching TRBD1 (7 bases). The CDR3 is 15 residues long. Germline CDR1 reads LNHDA; CDR2 reads SQIVND (reference sequence). The V end lost 5 bases, the J end lost 6 bases, and 16 bases lay between the germline ends. This chain's CDR3 is CASSPGGTLAGELFF. The CDR3 DNA follows: TGTGCCAGTAGTCCAGGGGGGACACTCGCCGGGGAGCTGTTTTTT. The variable domain in full, completed from reference TRBV19 and TRBJ2-2, reads DGGITQSPKYLFRKEGQNVTLSCEQNLNHDAMYWYRQDPGQGLRLIYYSQIVNDFQKGDIAEGYSVSREKKESFPLTVTSAQKNPTAFYLCASSPGGTLAGELFFGEGSRLTVL.

The rearrangement joins TRBV4-3 to TRBJ2-2, with D tentatively TRBD2 (5 bases). This CDR3 region has 16 residues. CDR1 and CDR2 (germline): LGHNA, YSLEER. V dropped 2 bases and J dropped 6 bases, with 16 bases sitting between them. Here the CDR3 reads CASSQLAQRRAGELFF. In DNA form, the CDR3 reads TGCGCCAGCAGCCAATTAGCGCAAAGAAGGGCCGGGGAGCTGTTTTTT.

The chain carries TRBV5-4 and TRBJ1-2, with 7 bases fitting TRBD1. There are 12 residues in the CDR3. The germline gives CDR1 SGHNT, CDR2 YYREEE (reference sequence). With 9 bases clipped from V and 4 bases from J, the junction kept 6 bases outside the gene matches. Here the CDR3 DNA reads TGTGCCACACACCGGGACAGCTATGGCTACACCTTC. This translates into CATHRDSYGYTF.

The V gene is TRBV27, the J gene TRBJ2-1; tentative D call: TRBD2 (6 bases). The CDR3 length is 15 residues. CDR1 MNHEY and CDR2 SMNVEV come from the germline V gene (reference sequence). Trimming shortened V by 2 bases and J by 2 bases, and 10 bases separated the two germline ends. The CDR3 region is CASSLTGGTYNEQFF. In nucleotides, the CDR3 is TGTGCCAGCAGTTTAACTGGCGGGACCTACAATGAGCAGTTCTTC.

The chain uses TRBV28 and TRBJ1-1; no reliable D call. The ends were cut back, 4 bases at V and 0 bases at J, with 9 bases in the middle. This CDR3 comprises 14 residues. Germline V gene lookup returns CDR1 MDHEN and CDR2 SYDVKM. CDR3 DNA: TGTGCCAGCAGTTGGGCCTACATGAACACTGAAGCTTTCTTT. It is translated as CASSWAYMNTEAFF.

This chain links TRBV6-5 with TRBJ1-6; D is unresolved. The CDR3 covers 14 residues. Germline CDR1 reads MNHEY; CDR2 reads SVGAGI. V lost 0 bases and J lost 7, with 7 bases in between. CDR3 residues: CASSYSGENSPLHF. The CDR3 region has the DNA TGTGCCAGCAGTTACTCCGGGGAAAATTCACCCCTCCACTTT.

The rearrangement uses TRBV6-2 or TRBV6-3 and TRBJ1-2; TRBD1 matches at 9 bases. Per germline, CDR1 MNHEY and CDR2 SVGEGT. This CDR3 comprises 16 residues. Trimming removed 2 bases from V and 4 bases from J; junction bases left unmatched: 8. The CDR3 nucleotides are TGTGCCAGCAGTTACGGGACAGGGAGGTTCTCCTATGGCTACACCTTC. This translates into CASSYGTGRFSYGYTF.

J is TRBJ2-7 and V is TRBV27; 8 bases are shared with TRBD2. The CDR3 sequence is 15 residues long. With V trimmed by 2 bases and J by 3 bases, 6 bases remained unmatched. Germline CDR1 is MNHEY and CDR2 is SMNVEV (reference sequence). This CDR3 reads CASSLLAGGGYEQYF. CDR3 DNA sequence: TGTGCCAGCAGTTTACTAGCGGGTGGTGGCTACGAGCAGTACTTC.

The chain combines TRBV10-3 with TRBJ2-3; a weak D match, TRBD1 (6 bases). Germline assignment: CDR1 ENHRY and CDR2 SYGVKD. V was cut by 0 bases and J by 6 bases, with 28 bases left in between. This CDR3 has 20 amino acids. The CDR3 DNA is TGTGCCATCAGTGAGTCGATCGGGCGTCCGGAGCAGGGGCCCCGGGATACGCAGTATTTT. Its protein is CAISESIGRPEQGPRDTQYF.

The chain combines TRBV5-1 with TRBJ1-4, with 8 bases aligning to TRBD1. V was clipped by 0 bases and J by 2 bases; unmatched bases: 0. Germline V gene lookup returns CDR1 SGHRS and CDR2 YFSETQ. The CDR3 extends over 15 amino acids. CDR3 sequence reads: CASSLGQGTNEKLFF. Written as DNA, the CDR3 is TGCGCCAGCAGCTTGGGACAGGGGACTAATGAAAAACTGTTTTTT.